Following are 22 T cell receptor beta chains from one sample sequenced in a study of control samples from healthy donors and cancer patients. Libraries were prepared by immunoSEQ multiplex PCR; TCRdb keeps only in-frame clonotypes and omits some of them. The profile covers tens of thousands of clones, with roughly 87% appearing a single time and 4% taken by the ten largest. Sequencing used blood. The source is a woman aged 45-65 years in good health.

The V gene is TRBV2, the J gene TRBJ2-2, with D unclear. CDR1 SNHLY and CDR2 FYNNEI come from the germline V gene. The ends were cut back, 7 bases at V and 7 bases at J, with 13 bases in the middle. This CDR3 is built from 13 residues. CDR3 DNA: TGTGCCAGCAATCTTCTTCGAAACGGGGAGCTGTTTTTT. Translated: CASNLLRNGELFF.

The genes are TRBV18 and TRBJ2-2, with TRBD2 matching 9 bases. CDR1 KGHSH and CDR2 LQKENI come from the germline V gene. Trimming at V came to 6 bases and at J to 7 bases, leaving 9 bases not matched to a gene. The CDR3 has 15 amino acids. CDR3 in amino acids: CASSRAGGADGELFF. The CDR3 nucleotides read TGTGCCAGCTCGCGAGCGGGAGGAGCGGACGGGGAGCTGTTTTTT. Filled out from reference TRBV18 and TRBJ2-2, the complete variable domain reads NAGVMQNPRHLVRRRGQEARLRCSPMKGHSHVYWYRQLPEEGLKFMVYLQKENIIDESGMPKERFSAEFPKEGPSILRIQQVVRGDSAAYFCASSRAGGADGELFFGEGSRLTVL.

The V call is TRBV3-1 (or the pseudogene TRBV3-2), the J call TRBJ2-1; the match to TRBD2 covers 10 bases. V was clipped by 2 bases and J by 3 bases; unmatched bases: 4. CDR1 is LGHDT, CDR2 YNNKEL, per germline (reference sequence). CDR3 length: 16 residues. The CDR3: CASSQLTSGVYNEQFF. The CDR3 nucleotides are TGTGCCAGCAGCCAACTCACTAGCGGGGTCTACAATGAGCAGTTCTTC.

The CDR3 DNA reads as TGTGCCAGCACGATCCGGGGGCTGACATTGCATACGCAGTATTTT. Encoded protein: CASTIRGLTLHTQYF. The rearrangement links TRBV2 to TRBJ2-3; D tentatively reads TRBD1 or TRBD2 (6 bases each). The CDR3 totals 15 residues. The germline CDR1 and CDR2 sequences are SNHLY and FYNNEI. The V and J ends lost 7 bases and 7 bases respectively, with 21 bases between them.

This chain links TRBV19 with TRBJ1-2; 7 positions agree with TRBD1. The germline V gene has CDR1 LNHDA and CDR2 SQIVND (reference sequence). The J segment lost 2 bases and the V segment lost 2 bases, leaving 5 bases of the junction unmatched. The CDR3 contains 15 residues. CDR3 DNA: TGTGCCAGTAGTATATCTGCCAGGGGGAACTATGGCTACACCTTC. Translating gives CASSISARGNYGYTF.

The rearrangement links TRBV19 to TRBJ2-1; TRBD2 matches 7 bases. The length of the CDR3 is 15 residues. Trimming cost V 10 bases and J 4 bases; bases outside gene matches: 13. The germline gives CDR1 LNHDA, CDR2 SQIVND (reference sequence). The CDR3 loop is CATSPGGSPYNEQFF. The CDR3 DNA reads as TGTGCCACCTCCCCCGGGGGGTCTCCATACAATGAGCAGTTCTTC.

The J gene is TRBJ2-1, the V gene TRBV4-1, with TRBD1 matching 7 bases. The CDR3 length is 16 residues. V lost 1 base, J lost 4 bases, and 7 bases stayed unmatched. Germline CDR1 MGHRA, CDR2 YSYEKL. The CDR3 is CASSQAQGTLYNEQFF. The CDR3 DNA sequence: TGCGCCAGCAGCCAAGCACAGGGGACCTTGTACAATGAGCAGTTCTTC.

This clone was recorded once. The J gene is TRBJ2-1, the V gene TRBV5-1; 11 bases align to TRBD1. V lost 4 bases to trimming and J lost 8 bases; unmatched junction nucleotides: 8. Germline-derived CDR1 and CDR2 are SGHRS and YFSETQ. The CDR3 extends over 15 amino acids. The CDR3 region is CASSIGTGGWDEQFF. In DNA form, the CDR3 reads TGCGCCAGCAGCATCGGGACAGGGGGGTGGGATGAGCAGTTCTTC.

The V and J genes are TRBV28 and TRBJ2-7; D might be TRBD1 (6 bases). Trimming took 9 bases from V and 2 from J, leaving 14 bases between them. CDR1 is MDHEN and CDR2 is SYDVKM in the germline V gene. The CDR3 is made up of 13 amino acids. The CDR3 nucleotides read TGTGCCAGTCTACAGGGTTGGACCTACGAGCAGTACTTC. Its protein product is CASLQGWTYEQYF.

This clone has only one observation. A read error may produce the germline difference seen at one junction end. CDR3 loop: CAWSSGYQNRF. DNA for the CDR3: TGTGCCTGGAGTAGCGGCTACCAGAACCGTTTC. This sequence joins TRBV30 and TRBJ2-4; TRBD2 is a possible D gene (5 bases). This CDR3 region has 11 residues. Germline loops: CDR1 GTSNPN, CDR2 SVGIG (reference sequence).

The CDR3 nucleotides are TGTGCTAGTGGGAGGGACAGGGGCAGGGGGCTTCTAGCGGAGGCCTACGAGCAGTACTTC. It encodes CASGRDRGRGLLAEAYEQYF. The chain uses TRBV12-5 and TRBJ2-7; TRBD1 matches at 10 bases. The CDR3 has 20 residues. V lost 6 bases and J lost 2; bases outside the gene matches: 22. In germline, CDR1 is LGHNT, CDR2 FRNRAP.

This clone showed up just once. This chain connects TRBV11-2 to TRBJ2-7; D not certain. V was pared by 0 bases and J by 4 bases, with 4 bases between. The CDR3 runs to 12 residues. Germline lookup yields CDR1 SGHAT and CDR2 FQNNGV. The CDR3 nucleotides are TGTGCCAGCAGCTTAGATCGATACGAGCAGTACTTC. This gives the protein CASSLDRYEQYF.

V is TRBV19 and J is TRBJ2-5; 13 nucleotides line up with TRBD2. This CDR3 comprises 17 residues. V was clipped by 1 base and J by 4 bases; unmatched bases: 6. Per germline, CDR1 LNHDA and CDR2 SQIVND (reference sequence). CDR3 nucleotide sequence: TGTGCCAGTAGTATAGGACTAGCGGGAGGACGTGGAGAGACCCAGTACTTC. This sequence encodes CASSIGLAGGRGETQYF.

V usage is TRBV5-4 and J usage is TRBJ2-2, with 13 bases aligning to TRBD2. The CDR3 runs 17 residues. The germline V gene encodes CDR1 SGHNT and CDR2 YYREEE (reference sequence). With V trimmed by 5 bases and J by 7 bases, 11 bases remained unmatched. CDR3 DNA: TGTGCCAGCAGACCTGAACTAGCGGGAGGGCCCCACGGGGAGCTGTTTTTT. Translating it yields CASRPELAGGPHGELFF.

The CDR3 DNA is TGTGCCAGCAGTTACTCGAACAGGGGCCACATTCAGTACTTC. Translation gives CASSYSNRGHIQYF. The genes are TRBV6-5 and TRBJ2-4, with 7 bases aligning to TRBD1. Germline values: CDR1 MNHEY, CDR2 SVGAGI. V lost 0 bases, J lost 8 bases, and 4 bases stayed unmatched. The length of the CDR3 is 14 residues.

The rearrangement joins TRBV6-6 to TRBJ1-2; a weak D match, TRBD1 (5 bases). V was cut by 6 bases and J by 0 bases, with 11 bases left in between. The germline CDR1 and CDR2 sequences are MNHNY and SVGAGI (reference sequence). CDR3 length equals 14 residues. The CDR3 reads CASSAGPPNYGYTF. The DNA of the CDR3 is TGTGCCAGCAGCGCAGGGCCTCCTAACTATGGCTACACCTTC.

The chain has TRBV28 and TRBJ1-6; 7 bases match TRBD1. The J segment lost 11 bases and the V segment lost 5 bases, leaving 6 bases of the junction unmatched. The CDR3 loop spans 13 amino acids. The germline V gene has CDR1 MDHEN and CDR2 SYDVKM. The CDR3 region is CASSGTVRPPLHF. The CDR3 nucleotides read TGTGCCAGCAGTGGGACAGTTCGACCACCCCTCCACTTT.

The rearrangement links TRBV6-5 to TRBJ2-7; tentatively, D is TRBD1 (5 bases). The CDR3 loop spans 13 amino acids. The germline V gene has CDR1 MNHEY and CDR2 SVGAGI. The V end lost 0 bases, the J end lost 4 bases, and 7 bases lay between the germline ends. Here the CDR3 reads CASSYSQGYEQYF. The CDR3 bases are TGTGCCAGCAGTTACTCGCAGGGATACGAGCAGTACTTC.

This sequence joins TRBV5-6 and TRBJ2-1; perhaps TRBD2 as D (5 bases). The CDR3 has 13 amino acids. The V gene lost 4 bases and the J gene lost 4 bases, with 9 bases spanning the gap. Germline CDR1 and CDR2: SGHDT and YYEEEE. CDR3 sequence reads: CASSLSDYNEQFF. The DNA of the CDR3 is TGTGCCAGCAGCCTTAGCGATTACAATGAGCAGTTCTTC.

The V call is TRBV2, the J call TRBJ2-3, with 10 positions matching TRBD1. Looked up from germline, CDR1 is SNHLY and CDR2 is FYNNEI. CDR3 length equals 16 residues. With V trimmed by 6 bases and J by 0 bases, 6 bases remained unmatched. CDR3 bases: TGTGCCAGCAGATACGACAGGGGGCGAAGCACAGATACGCAGTATTTT. Amino acid sequence: CASRYDRGRSTDTQYF.

This sequence joins TRBV30 and TRBJ2-5; possible D gene TRBD1, 6 bases. The germline V and J ends were trimmed by 5 bases and 2 bases, with 9 bases remaining between them. The CDR3 has 12 residues. The germline V gene has CDR1 GTSNPN and CDR2 SVGIG (reference sequence). This CDR3 is CAWGTLQETQYF. CDR3 bases: TGTGCCTGGGGGACACTTCAAGAGACCCAGTACTTC.

The rearrangement links TRBV20-1 to TRBJ2-2; possibly TRBD1 for D (6 bases). V lost 5 bases and J 7 bases, leaving 8 bases between the germline ends. This CDR3 comprises 11 residues. Germline V CDR1 and CDR2: DFQATT, SNEGSKA (reference sequence). CDR3 nucleotide sequence: TGCAGTGCTGGGGACATCGGGGAGCTGTTTTTT. This encodes CSAGDIGELFF.